This entry concerns a single T cell receptor (beta chain). In the study's own analysis: Amplification from reference gene primers served as the basis for estimated nucleated cell counts. This table comes from immunoSEQ multiplex PCR, and its TCRdb copy is limited to in-frame clones, with some not included. That table furnishes V, J and clone size, whereas the DNA furnished D and trimming. The sample has approximately 94,000 clones; 88% are singletons. CDR1 and CDR2 (germline): SGDLS, YYNGEE. The CDR3 contains 15 residues. V was pared by 3 bases and J by 5 bases, with 7 bases of the junction left unmatched. This entry belongs to a study of blood T cell repertoires in COVID-19. Study details: There were acute and convalescent COVID-19 samples, and they came from the United States, Italy and Spain.

Sequences were obtained from peripheral blood. This clonotype was sampled from a woman in her 70s with acute or convalescent COVID-19. V usage is TRBV9 and J usage is TRBJ2-1; 8 positions agree with TRBD2. The CDR3 nucleotides are TGTGCCAGCAGCGGGCGGGGACTAGTGAACAATGAGCAGTTCTTC. This sequence encodes CASSGRGLVNNEQFF. The full variable domain, its missing parts supplied by reference TRBV9 and TRBJ2-1, is DSGVTQTPKHLITATGQRVTLRCSPRSGDLSVYWYQQSLDQGLQFLIQYYNGEERAKGNILERFSAQQFPDLHSELNLSSLELGDSALYFCASSGRGLVNNEQFFGPGTRLTVL.